This TCR beta chain stems from a study of T cell responses to AZD1222 COVID-19 vaccine. Assay: immunoSEQ multiplex PCR; the TCRdb copy retains only in-frame clones and omits some. Among some 100,000 clones listed, approximately 87% were seen once. General observations from the study: White British donors predominated, females outnumbered males, and clonal diversity was possibly underestimated. Nearly half of the spike-specific TCRs reportedly recognize variant regions that carry no mutations.

On this clone: As yet, its antigen is unknown.

Trimming stripped 5 bases from V and 0 bases from J, with 16 bases between. This CDR3 comprises 16 residues. Per germline, CDR1 MNHEY and CDR2 SVGEGT. The clonotype originates from an adult in good health. The chain links TRBV6-2 or TRBV6-3 to TRBJ1-1; D might be TRBD1 (6 bases). The specimen was peripheral blood, collected on day 0 of AZD1222 vaccination. CDR3: CASSVTTGKMNTEAFF. The DNA for the CDR3 is TGTGCCAGCAGTGTAACCACAGGGAAAATGAACACTGAAGCTTTCTTT.